Each of the 17 T cell receptor beta chains below was sequenced from the same sample in a study of shared clonotypes between healthy human individuals. Sequencing used immunoSEQ multiplex PCR; TCRdb keeps in-frame clones, though not all of them. This table holds over a million clones, 70% to 80% found once. Source material: memory CD4+ T cells sorted from blood. The subset is: CD45RA-negative fraction. These TCRs come from a man between 18 and 29 years old in good health.

V usage is TRBV2 and J usage is TRBJ1-2, with 9 bases identical to TRBD1. V trimming: 6 bases; J trimming: 4 bases; junction bases outside the gene matches: 6. Germline lookup yields CDR1 SNHLY and CDR2 FYNNEI. The length of the CDR3 is 14 residues. The DNA of the CDR3 is TGTGCCAGCAGGGAACCGGGACAGGGCTATGGCTACACCTTC. Translated, it gives CASREPGQGYGYTF.

The chain recombines TRBV10-3 with TRBJ1-5; TRBD1 is a possible D gene (5 bases). CDR1 is ENHRY, CDR2 SYGVKD, per germline. V gave up 3 bases and J gave up 6 bases, with 12 bases separating them. The CDR3 runs 14 residues. CDR3 DNA: TGTGCCATCAGTGACAGGGAAGCCCGTCAGCCCCAGCATTTT. Amino acid sequence: CAISDREARQPQHF.

With respect to this clone: One junction end disagrees with the germline gene, perhaps due to a read error. The gene calls are TRBV4-1 and TRBJ1-2, with 8 bases that match TRBD1. CDR1 and CDR2 from the germline V gene are MGHRA and YSYEKL. The CDR3 contains 13 residues. CDR3 sequence reads: CASSQVGTGMSLF. In DNA form, the CDR3 reads TGCGCCAGCAGCCAAGTAGGGACAGGCATGTCTCTCTTC.

This chain links TRBV2 with TRBJ2-7; 9 positions match TRBD2. The CDR3 has 15 residues. J was trimmed by 1 base and V by 4 bases; bases with no gene match: 5. CDR1 and CDR2 (germline): SNHLY, FYNNEI. The CDR3 DNA is TGTGCCAGCAGTGTGACAGCGGGGGGTTCCTACGAGCAGTACTTC. As protein: CASSVTAGGSYEQYF.

CDR3 bases: TGTGCCAGTAGTCCGCTGACAGGTTACAATGAGCAGTTCTTC. It encodes CASSPLTGYNEQFF. The chain uses TRBV19 and TRBJ2-1; weak D call: TRBD1 (6 bases). The V gene lost 5 bases and the J gene lost 4 bases, with 12 bases spanning the gap. CDR1 and CDR2 from the germline V gene are LNHDA and SQIVND (reference sequence). The CDR3 length is 14 residues.

This sequence joins TRBV11-2 and TRBJ2-5; D remains ambiguous. CDR1 is SGHAT and CDR2 is FQNNGV in the germline V gene. The germline V and J ends were trimmed by 2 bases and 4 bases, with 11 bases remaining between them. This CDR3 contains 14 residues. The CDR3 nucleotides read TGTGCCAGCAGCTTAATCCTACTGGGAGAGACCCAGTACTTC. Its protein is CASSLILLGETQYF.

The chain recombines TRBV5-4 with TRBJ2-3; 10 nucleotides match TRBD1. The CDR3 extends over 15 amino acids. Germline lookup yields CDR1 SGHNT and CDR2 YYREEE (reference sequence). With 3 bases clipped from V and 5 bases from J, the junction kept 6 bases outside the gene matches. As DNA, the CDR3 is TGTGCCAGCAGCTCCCGGACAGGGGGGAGAGATACGCAGTATTTT. Translated, it gives CASSSRTGGRDTQYF.

This clone has just a few counts. J is TRBJ2-3 and V is TRBV5-1; TRBD2 aligns across 13 bases. The junction had 6 bases not matched to a gene; V was cut back by 0 bases and J by 5 bases. This CDR3 contains 17 residues. CDR1 is SGHRS and CDR2 is YFSETQ in the germline V gene. For the CDR3, the DNA is TGCGCCAGCAGCTTGGGAGGACTAGCGGGAGAGGGAGATACGCAGTATTTT. Its protein is CASSLGGLAGEGDTQYF.

V is TRBV19 and J is TRBJ1-5; D is undetermined. The CDR3 length is 15 residues. Germline CDR1 reads LNHDA; CDR2 reads SQIVND (reference sequence). Trimming took off 6 bases at V and 0 bases at J, with 12 bases between the two ends. This CDR3 is CASSIQGYSNQPQHF. The DNA for the CDR3 is TGTGCCAGTAGCATTCAAGGTTATAGCAATCAGCCCCAGCATTTT.

This clone has only a few counts. The chain uses TRBV4-1 and TRBJ1-4; 9 bases match TRBD1. Trimming removed 6 bases from V and 5 bases from J; junction bases left unmatched: 7. Per germline, CDR1 MGHRA and CDR2 YSYEKL. This CDR3 is built from 15 residues. This CDR3 is CASRKAGQGNEKLFF. CDR3 in DNA: TGCGCCAGCAGGAAGGCGGGACAGGGAAATGAAAAACTGTTTTTT.

Comment on this clone: A clone one base away is much larger, so this may be a read error. The chain recombines TRBV6-1 with TRBJ1-1; TRBD1 aligns across 8 bases. This CDR3 has 12 residues. CDR1 MNHNS and CDR2 SASEGT come from the germline V gene. V was clipped by 5 bases and J by 7 bases; unmatched bases: 3. CDR3: CASSTGGSEAFF. CDR3 DNA: TGTGCCAGCAGTACAGGGGGGAGTGAAGCTTTCTTT.

This clone came up a few times. This rearrangement joins TRBV7-9 to TRBJ1-1; D is ambiguous. Deletions cut 7 bases from V and 4 bases from J, with 7 bases between. Per germline, CDR1 SEHNR and CDR2 FQNEAQ (reference sequence). This CDR3 spans 11 amino acids. Here the CDR3 reads CASKEATEAFF. CDR3 in DNA: TGTGCCAGCAAAGAGGCCACTGAAGCTTTCTTT. Variable domain in full (rest from reference TRBV7-9 and TRBJ1-1): DTGVSQNPRHKITKRGQNVTFRCDPISEHNRLYWYRQTLGQGPEFLTYFQNEAQLEKSRLLSDRFSAERPKGSFSTLEIQRTEQGDSAMYLCASKEATEAFFGQGTRLTVV.

A few counts support this clone. The chain joins TRBV2 to TRBJ2-7; D call uncertain. The germline V and J ends were trimmed by 10 bases and 6 bases, with 16 bases remaining between them. Germline V gene lookup returns CDR1 SNHLY and CDR2 FYNNEI. This CDR3 region has 12 residues. This chain's CDR3 is CAISLGAIEQYF. The DNA for the CDR3 is TGTGCCATCTCCCTCGGCGCGATCGAGCAGTACTTC.

The CDR3 nucleotides are TGCAGCGCCCTGACAGGGAAGAATGGCTACACCTTC. It encodes CSALTGKNGYTF. The V and J genes are TRBV29-1 and TRBJ1-2, with TRBD1 identical over 7 bases. CDR3 length: 12 amino acids. With 7 bases clipped from V and 6 bases from J, the junction kept 8 bases outside the gene matches. Germline assignment: CDR1 SQVTM and CDR2 ANQGSEA.

Concerning this clone: Being one base from a much bigger clone, this may be a read error. The rearrangement uses TRBV25-1 and TRBJ2-7, with a tentative D call TRBD1 (6 bases). Germline V gene data show CDR1 as MGHDK and CDR2 as SYGVNS. CDR3 length equals 15 residues. Trimming cost V 6 bases and J 3 bases, with 18 bases left between them. The CDR3 region has the DNA TGTGCCAGCAGGGGGGCAGTAGGCGGTATCTACGAGCAGTACTTC. It encodes CASRGAVGGIYEQYF.

This clone was seen just once. The J gene is TRBJ1-6, the V gene TRBV6-1; tentative D call: TRBD1 (5 bases). Trimming took off 3 bases at V and 14 bases at J, with 26 bases between the two ends. Germline values: CDR1 MNHNS, CDR2 SASEGT. CDR3 length equals 17 residues. The CDR3 sequence: CASSEFKNGAGKVALHF. CDR3 bases: TGTGCCAGCAGTGAGTTCAAGAATGGGGCAGGGAAAGTTGCCCTCCACTTT.

CDR3 coding DNA: TGTGCCAGCAGTTACAAACAGGTTGGGGCCTACGAGCAGTACTTC. Translated, it gives CASSYKQVGAYEQYF. The V gene is TRBV6-5, the J gene TRBJ2-7; a possible D gene is TRBD1 (5 bases). Germline V gene sequence: CDR1 MNHEY, CDR2 SVGAGI. V was cut by 2 bases and J by 2 bases, with 13 bases left in between. The CDR3 has 15 residues.